This T cell receptor beta chain was identified in a study of regulatory T cells in long-lasting Graves disease. Arm-PCR of CDR3 regions and iRepertoire HTBI primers were used to build TCR beta libraries. TCRdb independently ran MiXCR on the multiplex PCR reads; one entry per CDR3 protein. This sample has 360,000 or so distinct CDR3 sequences, with 16% found just once. This clonotype was seen ten or more times. The time point was: newly diagnosed GD, antithyroid drugs for less than 3 months. Researchers made the TCR library from RNA that was extracted from PBMCs. With 1 base removed from V and 3 bases from J, the gap between germline ends came to 12 bases. The CDR3 is 15 amino acids. Germline loops: CDR1 SGHTA, CDR2 FQGNSA. This sample was also put to use in a study of T cells in Graves' hyperthyroidism and ophthalmopathy. From that study: The primer set for the first-round RT-PCR of the TCR CDR3 was HTBI.

The sample here was peripheral blood mononuclear cells (PBMCs), taken at new diagnosis, from a patient treated with antithyroid drugs. The V gene is TRBV7-2, the J gene TRBJ1-1, with D tentatively TRBD1 (6 bases). This TCR was sampled from a man aged 40-49 years with Graves disease. This CDR3 reads CASSLVVQGHTEAFF. The CDR3 DNA follows: TGTGCCAGCAGCTTAGTAGTACAGGGTCACACTGAAGCTTTCTTT.